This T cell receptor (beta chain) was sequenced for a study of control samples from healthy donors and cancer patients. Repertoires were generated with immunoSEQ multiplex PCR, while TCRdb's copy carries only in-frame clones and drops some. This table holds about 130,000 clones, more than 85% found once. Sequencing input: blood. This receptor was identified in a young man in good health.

The CDR3 is CASSPNREDGYTF. CDR3 DNA: TGTGCCAGCTCACCAAACAGGGAGGATGGCTACACCTTC. This chain links TRBV18 with TRBJ1-2; possible D gene TRBD1, 6 bases. CDR1 and CDR2 from the germline V gene are KGHSH and LQKENI. The CDR3 length is 13 residues. Trimming shortened V by 2 bases and J by 6 bases, and 10 bases separated the two germline ends.